One and the same sample provided the 10 T cell receptor beta chains below, sequenced in a study of OX40 agonist ivuxolimab in advanced cancers. Clones were read by immunoSEQ multiplex PCR, and TCRdb kept only the in-frame ones, dropping some. The profile shows approximately 77,000 clones, 91% of them singletons. The source material was CD4+ or CD8+ T cells sorted from blood, sampled in a trial of the OX40 agonist ivuxolimab. All receptors derive from an adult with an advanced solid tumor such as melanoma, head and neck, liver or kidney cancer.

This clone was seen a single time. V gene TRBV29-1 combines with J gene TRBJ2-3; D may correspond to TRBD1 or TRBD2 (5 bases each). Germline CDR1 and CDR2: SQVTM and ANQGSEA. Trimming stripped 4 bases from V and 4 bases from J, with 12 bases between. CDR3 length: 13 residues. CDR3 in DNA: TGCAGCGTTGGGGGGTACGGGTCAGATACGCAGTATTTT. Translating gives CSVGGYGSDTQYF.

This rearrangement joins TRBV28 to TRBJ2-5; the match to TRBD1 covers 11 bases. The V gene's germline CDR1 is MDHEN and CDR2 SYDVKM. V lost 6 bases to trimming and J lost 1 base; unmatched junction nucleotides: 4. This CDR3 comprises 15 residues. CDR3 bases: TGTGCCAGCAGGGGAGGACAGGGGGCCCAAGAGACCCAGTACTTC. This translates into CASRGGQGAQETQYF.

The chain uses TRBV28 and TRBJ2-5, with a possible D match to TRBD1 (6 bases). V lost 3 bases and J 12 bases, leaving 23 bases between the germline ends. The CDR3 totals 15 residues. Germline lookup yields CDR1 MDHEN and CDR2 SYDVKM. Here the CDR3 reads CASSLRGMGERHEYF. CDR3 DNA sequence: TGTGCCAGCAGTTTGAGGGGGATGGGAGAGCGACACGAGTACTTC.

J is TRBJ1-4 and V is TRBV30, with 7 positions matching TRBD1. J gave up 7 bases and V 1 base, and 0 bases lay outside the gene matches. The CDR3 spans 12 residues. Germline CDR1 reads GTSNPN; CDR2 reads SVGIG (reference sequence). The CDR3 sequence: CAWSAGGEKLFF. DNA of the CDR3: TGTGCCTGGAGTGCAGGGGGTGAAAAACTGTTTTTT.

The V gene is TRBV25-1, the J gene TRBJ2-5, with 10 bases that match TRBD2. V shed 5 bases, J shed 5 bases, and the junction held 14 bases outside the gene matches. The CDR3 has 17 residues. CDR1 and CDR2 (germline): MGHDK, SYGVNS. The CDR3 sequence: CASSSPTSGISLETQYF. DNA for the CDR3: TGTGCCAGCAGTTCCCCAACTAGCGGGATAAGCCTGGAGACCCAGTACTTC.

J is TRBJ1-2 and V is TRBV19; TRBD1 matches at 12 bases. The CDR3 totals 18 residues. Per germline, CDR1 LNHDA and CDR2 SQIVND (reference sequence). The trim removed 3 bases at V and 1 base at J, leaving 9 bases unmatched. This chain's CDR3 is CASSIRTWDRGRNYGYTF. The CDR3 DNA follows: TGTGCCAGTAGTATTCGAACGTGGGACAGGGGGCGTAACTATGGCTACACCTTC.

The chain combines TRBV28 with TRBJ1-2; D is ambiguous. CDR1 and CDR2 from the germline V gene are MDHEN and SYDVKM. The V gene lost 6 bases and the J gene lost 4 bases, with 9 bases spanning the gap. This CDR3 spans 12 amino acids. CDR3 loop: CASSSFSYGYTF. CDR3 coding DNA: TGTGCCAGCAGCTCCTTTAGCTATGGCTACACCTTC.

The V call is TRBV28, the J call TRBJ2-1; D is uncertain. The CDR3 is 16 residues long. V was pared by 10 bases and J by 0 bases, with 19 bases between. In germline, CDR1 is MDHEN, CDR2 SYDVKM. CDR3 DNA: TGTGCCACGACCCCCCAAACAGCGAGCTCCTACAATGAGCAGTTCTTC. It yields the protein CATTPQTASSYNEQFF.

The V call is TRBV27, the J call TRBJ1-4; D gene ambiguous. The CDR3 length is 15 residues. V was cut by 5 bases and J by 0 bases, with 10 bases left in between. The V gene's germline CDR1 is MNHEY and CDR2 SMNVEV (reference sequence). The CDR3 sequence is CASSRTWTTNEKLFF. The CDR3 nucleotides read TGTGCCAGCAGTCGGACCTGGACAACTAATGAAAAACTGTTTTTT.

The chain has TRBV5-1 and TRBJ1-1; tentative D call: TRBD1 (6 bases). Germline CDR1 reads SGHRS; CDR2 reads YFSETQ. Trimming removed 1 base from V and 1 base from J, with 11 bases in between. This CDR3 has 15 amino acids. The DNA for the CDR3 is TGCGCCAGCAGCTTGAGTGCGGGGGCGAACACTGAAGCTTTCTTT. This translates into CASSLSAGANTEAFF.